This T cell receptor beta chain was captured by sequencing in a study of shared clonotypes between healthy human individuals. Study-wide findings and caveats: In general, naive subsets displayed greater estimated richness than memory subsets did. Non-shared clonotypes showed lower generation probabilities than clonotypes common to all four donors. Sampling used blood alone; tissue repertoires probably differ.

The germline V and J ends were trimmed by 1 base and 2 bases, with 11 bases remaining between them. Per germline, CDR1 LNHDA and CDR2 SQIVND (reference sequence). The CDR3 loop spans 15 amino acids. Of note for this clone: Its antigen is currently unknown.

Naivety among CD8 cells was defined by CD45RO negativity and positive CCR7 selection, thereby excluding terminally differentiated effector memory CD45RA+ cells. Recent acute infections and vaccinations were absent in the healthy HIV-negative adult donors. Measured with immunoSEQ multiplex PCR; TCRdb has only the in-frame clones, and not every one. The sample yields roughly 590,000 clones, about 95% seen once. The TCR was taken from a woman under 40 in good health. The chain joins TRBV19 to TRBJ2-5; no firm D call. The source material was naive CD8+ T cells sorted from blood. The CDR3 DNA is TGTGCCAGTAGTATAGCACCGGACGAACAAGAGACCCAGTACTTC. This translates into CASSIAPDEQETQYF.